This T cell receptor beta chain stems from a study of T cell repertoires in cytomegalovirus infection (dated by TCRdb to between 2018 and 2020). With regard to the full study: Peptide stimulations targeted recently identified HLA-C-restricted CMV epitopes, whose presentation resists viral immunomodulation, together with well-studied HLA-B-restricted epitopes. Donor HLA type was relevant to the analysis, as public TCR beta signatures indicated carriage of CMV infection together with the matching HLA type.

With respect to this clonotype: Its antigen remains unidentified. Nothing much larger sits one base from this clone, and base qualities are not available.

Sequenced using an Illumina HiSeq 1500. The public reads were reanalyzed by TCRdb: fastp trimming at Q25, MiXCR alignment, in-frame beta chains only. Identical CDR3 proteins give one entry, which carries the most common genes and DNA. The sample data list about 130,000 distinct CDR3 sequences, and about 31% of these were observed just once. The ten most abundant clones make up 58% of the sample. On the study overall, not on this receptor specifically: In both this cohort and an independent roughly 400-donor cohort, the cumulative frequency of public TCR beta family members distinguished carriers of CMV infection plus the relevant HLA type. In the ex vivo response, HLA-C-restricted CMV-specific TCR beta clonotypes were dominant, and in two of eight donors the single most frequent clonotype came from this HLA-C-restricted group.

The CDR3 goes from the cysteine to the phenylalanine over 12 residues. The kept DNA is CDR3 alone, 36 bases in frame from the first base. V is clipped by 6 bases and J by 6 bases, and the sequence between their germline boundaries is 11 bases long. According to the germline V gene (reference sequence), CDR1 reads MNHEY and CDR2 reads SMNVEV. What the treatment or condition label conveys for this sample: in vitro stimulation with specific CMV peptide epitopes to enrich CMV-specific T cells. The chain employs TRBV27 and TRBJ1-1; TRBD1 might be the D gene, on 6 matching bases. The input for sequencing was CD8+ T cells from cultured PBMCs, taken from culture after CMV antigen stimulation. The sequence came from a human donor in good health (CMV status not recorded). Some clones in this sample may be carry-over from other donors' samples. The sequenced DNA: TGTGCCAGCAGACAGGGCTTGTCTGAAGCTTTCTTT. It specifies CASRQGLSEAFF.